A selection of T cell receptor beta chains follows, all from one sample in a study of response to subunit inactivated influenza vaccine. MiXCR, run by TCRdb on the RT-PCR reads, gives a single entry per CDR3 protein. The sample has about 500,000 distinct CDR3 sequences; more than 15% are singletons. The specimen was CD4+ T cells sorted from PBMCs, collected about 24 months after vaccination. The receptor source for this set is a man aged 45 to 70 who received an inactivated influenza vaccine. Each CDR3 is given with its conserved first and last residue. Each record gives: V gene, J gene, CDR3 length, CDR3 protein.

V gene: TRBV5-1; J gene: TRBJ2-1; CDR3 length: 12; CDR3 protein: CASSLEGGEQFF
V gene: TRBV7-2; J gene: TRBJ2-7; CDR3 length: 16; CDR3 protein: CASSLRLAGKGYEQYF
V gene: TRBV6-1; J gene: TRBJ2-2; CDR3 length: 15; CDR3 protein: CASKPAGTSGGELFF
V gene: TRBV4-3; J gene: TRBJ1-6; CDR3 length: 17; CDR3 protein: CASSQDRGDRSNSPLHF
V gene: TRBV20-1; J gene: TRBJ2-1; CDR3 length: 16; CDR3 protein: CSATRPRGLMYNEQFF
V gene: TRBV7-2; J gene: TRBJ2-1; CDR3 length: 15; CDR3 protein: CATSGVAGGYNEQFF
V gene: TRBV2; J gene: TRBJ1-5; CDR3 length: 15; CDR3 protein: CASSEVEDSNQPQHF
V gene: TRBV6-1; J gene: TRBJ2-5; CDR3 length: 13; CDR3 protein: CASSVTIGETQYF
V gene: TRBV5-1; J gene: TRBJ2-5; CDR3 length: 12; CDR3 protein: CASSWDRKTQYF
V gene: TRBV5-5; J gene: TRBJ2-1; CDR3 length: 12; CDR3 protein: CASNYRVNEQFF
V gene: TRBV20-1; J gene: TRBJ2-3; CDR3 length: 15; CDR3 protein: CSARVHRGRRDTQYF
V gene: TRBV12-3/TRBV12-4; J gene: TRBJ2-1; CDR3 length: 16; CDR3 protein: CASSLEPGRTNNEQFF
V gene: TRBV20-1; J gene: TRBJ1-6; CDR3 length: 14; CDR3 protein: CSAPTGGLNSPLHF
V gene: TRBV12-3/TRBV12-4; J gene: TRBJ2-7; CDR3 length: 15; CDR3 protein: CASTPDGTGSYEQYF
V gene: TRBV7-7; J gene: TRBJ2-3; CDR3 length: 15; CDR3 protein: CASSLGSGPSDTQYF
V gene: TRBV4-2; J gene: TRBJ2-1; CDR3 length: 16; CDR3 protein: CASSQRRTGGRNEQFF
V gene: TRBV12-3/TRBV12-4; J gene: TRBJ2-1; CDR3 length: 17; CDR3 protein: CASSLGRLAGGWDEQFF
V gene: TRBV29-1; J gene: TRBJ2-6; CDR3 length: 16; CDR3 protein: CSAMDRSYSGANVLTF
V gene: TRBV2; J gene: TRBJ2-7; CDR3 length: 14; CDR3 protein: CASSEREGPYEQYF
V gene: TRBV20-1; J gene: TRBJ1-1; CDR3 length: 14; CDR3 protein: CSARAGTANTEAFF
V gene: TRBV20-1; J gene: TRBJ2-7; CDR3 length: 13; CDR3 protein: CSARLASRGLQYF
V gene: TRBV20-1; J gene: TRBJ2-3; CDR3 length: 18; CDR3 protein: CSARAVVSGGHTADTQYF
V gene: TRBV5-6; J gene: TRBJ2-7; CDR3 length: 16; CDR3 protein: CAGSSGGTLTGYEQYF
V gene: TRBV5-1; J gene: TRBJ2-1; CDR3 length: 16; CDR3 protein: CASSPARGARSKEQFF
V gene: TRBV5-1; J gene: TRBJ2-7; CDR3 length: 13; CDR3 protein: CASSYRDFYEQYF
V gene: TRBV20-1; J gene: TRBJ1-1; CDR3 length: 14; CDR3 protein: CSARRGGGGTEAFF
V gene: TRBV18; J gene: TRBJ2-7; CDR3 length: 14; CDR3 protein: CASSPPGGGDEQYF
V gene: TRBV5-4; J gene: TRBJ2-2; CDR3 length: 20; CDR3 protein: CASSFRRPQTGGANTGELFF
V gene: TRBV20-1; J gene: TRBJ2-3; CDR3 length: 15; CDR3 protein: CSAKGREGRTDTQYF
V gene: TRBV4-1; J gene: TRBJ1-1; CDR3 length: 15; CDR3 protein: CASSQNQGHGIEAFF
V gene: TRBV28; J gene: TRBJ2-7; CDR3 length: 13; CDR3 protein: CASSLPENSRLYF
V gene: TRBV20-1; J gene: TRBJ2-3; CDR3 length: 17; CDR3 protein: CSATWTSGRGSTDTQYF
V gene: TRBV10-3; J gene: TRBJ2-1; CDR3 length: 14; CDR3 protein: CAIRPGQSGVEQFF
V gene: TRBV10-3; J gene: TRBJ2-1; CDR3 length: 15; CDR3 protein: CAISESEGNHNEQFF
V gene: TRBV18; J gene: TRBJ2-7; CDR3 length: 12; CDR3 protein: CASSPGGDEQYF
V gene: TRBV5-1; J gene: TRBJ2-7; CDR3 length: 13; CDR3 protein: CASSDRGAYEQYF
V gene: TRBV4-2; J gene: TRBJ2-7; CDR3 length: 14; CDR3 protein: CASSQDRYLKEQYF
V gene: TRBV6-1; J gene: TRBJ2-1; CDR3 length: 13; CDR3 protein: CASRRTGKNEQFF
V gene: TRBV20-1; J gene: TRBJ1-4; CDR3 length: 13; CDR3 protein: CSALSGPGEKLFF
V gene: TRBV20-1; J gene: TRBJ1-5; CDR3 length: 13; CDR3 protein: CSAIQGADEPQHF
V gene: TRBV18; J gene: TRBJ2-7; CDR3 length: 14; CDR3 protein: CASSPMGVTCEQYF
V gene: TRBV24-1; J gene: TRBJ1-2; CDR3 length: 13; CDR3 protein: CATSDLGDDGYTF
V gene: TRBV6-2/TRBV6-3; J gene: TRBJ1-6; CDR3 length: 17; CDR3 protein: CASTTSRDGWGNSPLHF
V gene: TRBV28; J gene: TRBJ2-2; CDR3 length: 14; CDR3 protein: CASSLLEVTGELFF
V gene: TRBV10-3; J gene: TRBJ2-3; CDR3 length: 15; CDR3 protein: CAISAGQGAPDTQYF
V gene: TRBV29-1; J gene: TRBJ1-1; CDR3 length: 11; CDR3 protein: CSVDRNTEAFF
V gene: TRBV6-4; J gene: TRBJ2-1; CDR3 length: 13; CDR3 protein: CASSELGAGEQFF
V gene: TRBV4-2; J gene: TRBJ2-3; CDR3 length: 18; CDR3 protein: CASSQDGVAGGPWDTQYF
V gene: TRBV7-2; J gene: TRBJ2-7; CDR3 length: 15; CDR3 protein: CASSSSGRSSYEQYF
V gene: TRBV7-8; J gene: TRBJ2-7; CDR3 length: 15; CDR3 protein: CASSPGLAGSGEQYF